These 29 T cell receptor beta chains came from one sample sequenced in a study of T cells in Graves' hyperthyroidism and ophthalmopathy. There were TCR beta CDR3 regions amplified from RNA transcripts. The HTBI primer set drove a first-round RT-PCR of the TCR CDR3. TCRdb re-analysed the multiplex PCR reads in MiXCR, keeping a single row per CDR3 protein. The sample lists about 540,000 distinct CDR3 sequences; about 45% were seen once. Input material: peripheral blood or thyroid tissue (not recorded which). These receptors came from a woman younger than 30 with Graves' hyperthyroidism.

This clonotype was observed a handful of times. V usage is TRBV10-2 and J usage is TRBJ2-5; D perhaps matches TRBD2 (6 bases). The CDR3 has 15 residues. Germline V gives CDR1 WSHSY, CDR2 SAAADI. V was pared by 6 bases and J by 8 bases, with 22 bases between. CDR3 residues: CASSQEAGPGITQYF. CDR3 nucleotides: TGCGCCAGCAGCCAAGAGGCGGGACCCGGTATAACCCAGTACTTC.

Points on this clonotype: Germline is not matched at one junction end, which may reflect a read error. This chain joins TRBV12-3 or TRBV12-4 and TRBJ1-2, with D possibly matching TRBD1 (6 bases). This CDR3 has 13 residues. The chain's CDR3 is CSSRYSQGGGYTF. The CDR3 nucleotides read TGTTCCAGCAGATATTCACAGGGTGGAGGCTACACCTTC.

There are a few counts of this clonotype. This sequence joins TRBV5-1 and TRBJ2-7; 8 positions agree with TRBD1. This CDR3 spans 13 amino acids. V shed 8 bases, J shed 2 bases, and the junction held 6 bases outside the gene matches. CDR1 and CDR2 from the germline V gene are SGHRS and YFSETQ. CDR3 nucleotides: TGCGCCAGTCGGACAGGGCTCACCTACGAGCAGTACTTC. Its translation is CASRTGLTYEQYF. Using reference TRBV5-1 and TRBJ2-7 for the parts outside the CDR3, the full variable domain is KAGVTQTPRYLIKTRGQQVTLSCSPISGHRSVSWYQQTPGQGLQFLFEYFSETQRNKGNFPGRFSGRQFSNSRSEMNVSTLELGDSALYLCASRTGLTYEQYFGPGTRLTVT.

The sample holds a few counts of this clonotype. This sequence joins TRBV20-1 and TRBJ2-5, with 10 bases fitting TRBD1. The CDR3 is 13 residues long. V was clipped by 6 bases and J by 4 bases; unmatched bases: 5. The V gene's germline CDR1 is DFQATT and CDR2 SNEGSKA (reference sequence). The CDR3 region is CSAGGQGRETQYF. For the CDR3, the DNA is TGCAGTGCCGGGGGACAGGGGAGAGAGACCCAGTACTTC.

The CDR3, as DNA: TGTGCCACCATCAGTGAGACTAGGGAGAATTCACCCCTCCACTTT. Translated: CATISETRENSPLHF. The V gene is TRBV15, the J gene TRBJ1-6; unclear D gene. The length of the CDR3 is 15 residues. V dropped 7 bases and J dropped 7 bases, with 17 bases sitting between them. The germline CDR1 and CDR2 sequences are LNHNV and YYDKDF (reference sequence).

This clonotype was counted ten times or more. This chain joins TRBV10-3 and TRBJ1-5, with a possible D match to TRBD1 (6 bases). V was clipped by 0 bases and J by 6 bases, with 6 bases between them. Per the germline V gene, CDR1 is ENHRY and CDR2 is SYGVKD. The CDR3 is made up of 13 amino acids. CDR3 DNA sequence: TGTGCCATCAGTGAGTCGGGGGCTCAGCCCCAGCATTTT. Protein product: CAISESGAQPQHF.

The V call is TRBV7-9, the J call TRBJ2-1; D unresolved. The CDR3 spans 13 residues. Trimming took 5 bases from V and 6 from J, leaving 11 bases between them. The germline CDR1 and CDR2 sequences are SEHNR and FQNEAQ (reference sequence). The CDR3 region has the DNA TGTGCCAGCAGCCACACCCGTGGCAATGAGCAGTTCTTC. Amino acid sequence: CASSHTRGNEQFF.

This clonotype showed up many times. The rearrangement uses TRBV12-3 or TRBV12-4 and TRBJ2-7; 7 bases agree with TRBD1. The CDR3 is 14 residues long. The V gene end was trimmed by 7 bases and the J gene end by 3 bases; junction bases not matched to a gene: 9. CDR3 sequence: CASTKTGPVYEQYF. In DNA, the CDR3 is TGTGCCAGCACCAAGACAGGGCCAGTCTACGAGCAGTACTTC.

The V gene is TRBV5-1, the J gene TRBJ1-6; TRBD1 agrees at 7 bases. Germline CDR1 reads SGHRS; CDR2 reads YFSETQ. The CDR3 is made up of 15 amino acids. Trimming at V came to 4 bases and at J to 8 bases, leaving 9 bases not matched to a gene. CDR3 residues: CASSPRTGGDSPLHF. In DNA form, the CDR3 reads TGCGCCAGCAGCCCTAGGACAGGCGGTGATTCACCCCTCCACTTT.

This clonotype has a handful of counts. The rearrangement uses TRBV11-1 and TRBJ1-3, with no clear D. Trimming stripped 5 bases from V and 4 bases from J, with 6 bases between. Germline assignment: CDR1 SGHAT and CDR2 FQDESV (reference sequence). The CDR3 has 12 residues. The CDR3 nucleotides are TGTGCCAGCAGCGACGGCGGAAACACCATATATTTT. Amino acid sequence: CASSDGGNTIYF.

Ten or more counts support this clonotype. The chain joins TRBV6-6 to TRBJ2-5; D may be TRBD2 (5 bases). CDR3 length equals 14 residues. Trimming removed 2 bases at V and 1 base at J, with 8 bases between. Germline V gene lookup returns CDR1 MNHNY and CDR2 SVGAGI (reference sequence). The CDR3 region has the DNA TGTGCCAGCAGTTACCGGGATCTCCAAGAGACCCAGTACTTC. Translation gives CASSYRDLQETQYF.

About this clonotype: Relative to the germline gene, one junction end is altered; a read error may explain this. This chain links TRBV10-2 with TRBJ1-5; D call uncertain. The CDR3 is 16 residues long. Germline CDR1 is WSHSY and CDR2 is SAAADI. DNA for the CDR3: TGTGCCAGCACCCCGCTGGACGGCAGTTTCAATCAGCCCCAGCATTTT. Its translation is CASTPLDGSFNQPQHF.

The chain links TRBV2 to TRBJ2-7; 7 bases line up with TRBD2. J lost 7 bases, V lost 5 bases, and 8 bases had no gene match. The germline gives CDR1 SNHLY, CDR2 FYNNEI. The CDR3 spans 13 residues. CDR3 bases: TGTGCCAGCAGTTTTTACTCAGCGGGGGAGCAGTACTTC. Translation gives CASSFYSAGEQYF.

On this clonotype itself: A read error may account for a junction end that differs from germline. The chain recombines TRBV7-9 with TRBJ2-7; no definite D call. The CDR3 has 12 amino acids. Germline CDR1 SEHNR, CDR2 FQNEAQ (reference sequence). The CDR3 DNA reads TGTGCCAGCAGCTTAGGGCCCTACGAGCAGCACTTC. Residues: CASSLGPYEQHF.

The rearrangement uses TRBV13 and TRBJ1-1; tentatively, D is TRBD1 (6 bases). V lost 0 bases, J lost 0 bases, and 8 bases lay in between. Germline assignment: CDR1 PRHDT and CDR2 FYEKMQ (reference sequence). This CDR3 comprises 15 residues. The CDR3 is CASSLGRTVNTEAFF. The CDR3 bases are TGTGCCAGCAGCTTAGGGCGGACAGTGAACACTGAAGCTTTCTTT.

The chain combines TRBV2 with TRBJ2-7; D is uncertain. The CDR3 runs 13 residues. The V gene lost 6 bases and the J gene lost 3 bases, with 12 bases spanning the gap. Looked up from germline, CDR1 is SNHLY and CDR2 is FYNNEI. In DNA form, the CDR3 reads TGTGCCAGCAGCTACCGTGCAGTCTACGAGCAGTACTTC. Its protein is CASSYRAVYEQYF.

This clonotype has a count of ten or more. The genes are TRBV5-1 and TRBJ1-1; D is perhaps TRBD1 (5 bases). The germline V and J ends were trimmed by 0 bases and 6 bases, with 9 bases remaining between them. This CDR3 has 13 residues. Germline V gene lookup returns CDR1 SGHRS and CDR2 YFSETQ. The DNA for the CDR3 is TGCGCCAGCAGCTTGGCGACAGAGCCTGAAGCTTTCTTT. Its translation is CASSLATEPEAFF.

This clonotype has at least ten counts. The gene calls are TRBV7-2 and TRBJ1-5, with unresolved D. Trimming took off 3 bases at V and 6 bases at J, with 12 bases between the two ends. Germline V gives CDR1 SGHTA, CDR2 FQGNSA. The CDR3 runs to 14 residues. The CDR3 DNA reads as TGTGCCAGCAGCTTGGTCACCGTAGGTCAGCCCCAGCATTTT. This sequence encodes CASSLVTVGQPQHF.

Many counts were recorded for this clonotype. The chain links TRBV7-6 to TRBJ2-7, with 7 bases lining up with TRBD1. The J segment lost 4 bases and the V segment lost 1 base, leaving 1 base of the junction unmatched. Per germline, CDR1 SGHVS and CDR2 FNYEAQ. The CDR3 totals 13 residues. Here the CDR3 reads CASSLDRGYEQYF. The CDR3 DNA reads TGTGCCAGCAGCTTAGACAGGGGTTACGAGCAGTACTTC.

The chain couples TRBV10-3 to TRBJ2-5; either TRBD1 or TRBD2 may fit D (5 bases each). Per the germline V gene, CDR1 is ENHRY and CDR2 is SYGVKD. The CDR3 runs 16 residues. Trimming pared 0 bases from V and 2 bases from J, leaving 13 bases between. CDR3 nucleotide sequence: TGTGCCATCAGTGAGTCAGGCCGGGACGCACAAGAGACCCAGTACTTC. This translates into CAISESGRDAQETQYF.

This clonotype was seen only a few times. The chain combines TRBV9 with TRBJ1-1; D unresolved. The CDR3 has 13 amino acids. Germline V gene data show CDR1 as SGDLS and CDR2 as YYNGEE. Trimming removed 3 bases from V and 1 base from J, with 7 bases in between. The CDR3 region is CASSAKPNTEAFF. In nucleotides, the CDR3 is TGTGCCAGCAGCGCGAAGCCGAACACTGAAGCTTTCTTT.

This clonotype was detected a few times. The V and J genes are TRBV9 and TRBJ1-2; D might be TRBD1 (6 bases). Germline V gives CDR1 SGDLS, CDR2 YYNGEE. V dropped 4 bases and J dropped 8 bases, with 15 bases sitting between them. The CDR3 contains 13 residues. The CDR3 region is CASSPIRGLGYTF. CDR3 bases: TGTGCCAGCAGCCCTATCCGGGGGCTAGGCTACACCTTC.

In this sample, this clonotype turned up many times. V gene TRBV29-1 combines with J gene TRBJ1-1; D gene uncertain. V was trimmed by 0 bases and J by 1 base, leaving 9 bases between them. Germline V gene sequence: CDR1 SQVTM, CDR2 ANQGSEA. This CDR3 contains 14 residues. CDR3 region: CSVEEVGGNTEAFF. The DNA for the CDR3 is TGCAGCGTTGAAGAGGTCGGAGGGAACACTGAAGCTTTCTTT.

In this sample, this clonotype turned up many times. The V gene is TRBV6-5, the J gene TRBJ2-6; TRBD1 matches at 9 bases. CDR3 length: 15 residues. The V gene's germline CDR1 is MNHEY and CDR2 SVGAGI. Trimming removed 4 bases from V and 3 bases from J; junction bases left unmatched: 1. CDR3 nucleotide sequence: TGTGCCAGCAGTTGGACAGGGGTTGGGGCCAACGTCCTGACTTTC. Translation gives CASSWTGVGANVLTF.

This clonotype appeared many times. One end of the junction is discordant with germline, which a read error may explain. V and J are TRBV5-1 and TRBJ2-2; maybe TRBD2 (6 bases). Per germline, CDR1 SGHRS and CDR2 YFSETQ. The length of the CDR3 is 14 residues. CDR3 nucleotides: TGTGCCAGCAGCTCCTCGGGGGACACCGGGGAGCTGTTTTTT. Its translation: CASSSSGDTGELFF.

The V and J genes are TRBV20-1 and TRBJ2-7; TRBD2 matches at 8 bases. Germline loops: CDR1 DFQATT, CDR2 SNEGSKA (reference sequence). The V and J ends lost 5 bases and 2 bases, in that order; junction bases with no gene match: 2. The CDR3 runs to 12 residues. DNA for the CDR3: TGCAGTGCTGAGCGGGAGACCTACGAGCAGTACTTC. Amino acids: CSAERETYEQYF.

This clonotype was seen at least ten times. The V and J genes are TRBV7-9 and TRBJ2-7; D gene unclear. Germline CDR1 SEHNR, CDR2 FQNEAQ (reference sequence). CDR3 length: 15 amino acids. Trimming left V 1 base short and J 4 bases short, with 14 bases between. The CDR3 DNA is TGTGCCAGCAGCTTAGACGCGAGTCCCCAGTACGAGCAGTACTTC. Protein product: CASSLDASPQYEQYF.

The chain couples TRBV15 to TRBJ1-6; D not certain. The CDR3 consists of 14 residues. The germline V gene has CDR1 LNHNV and CDR2 YYDKDF (reference sequence). Trimming shortened V by 3 bases and J by 7 bases, and 10 bases separated the two germline ends. CDR3 nucleotide sequence: TGTGCCACCAGCAGTTACTCGAGCAATTCACCCCTCCACTTT. This codes for CATSSYSSNSPLHF.

This clonotype has just one count. This sequence joins TRBV2 and TRBJ1-5; no firm D call. V lost 9 bases, J lost 11 bases, and 20 bases lay in between. The V gene's germline CDR1 is SNHLY and CDR2 FYNNEI. This CDR3 comprises 13 residues. This CDR3 reads CARRLATGQTQHF. The CDR3 coding sequence is TGTGCCAGGCGACTAGCGACCGGGCAGACCCAGCATTTT.